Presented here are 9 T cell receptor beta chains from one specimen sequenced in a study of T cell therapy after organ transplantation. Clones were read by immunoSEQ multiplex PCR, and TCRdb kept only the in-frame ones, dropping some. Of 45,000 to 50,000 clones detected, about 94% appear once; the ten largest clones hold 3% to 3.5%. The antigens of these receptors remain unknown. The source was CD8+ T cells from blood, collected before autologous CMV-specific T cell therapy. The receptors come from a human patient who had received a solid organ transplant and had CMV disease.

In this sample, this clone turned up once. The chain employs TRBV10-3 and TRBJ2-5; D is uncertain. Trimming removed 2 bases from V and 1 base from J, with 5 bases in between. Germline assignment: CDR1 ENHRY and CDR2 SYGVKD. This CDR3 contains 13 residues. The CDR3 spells CAISEARQETQYF. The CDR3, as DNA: TGTGCCATCAGTGAGGCCCGCCAAGAGACCCAGTACTTC.

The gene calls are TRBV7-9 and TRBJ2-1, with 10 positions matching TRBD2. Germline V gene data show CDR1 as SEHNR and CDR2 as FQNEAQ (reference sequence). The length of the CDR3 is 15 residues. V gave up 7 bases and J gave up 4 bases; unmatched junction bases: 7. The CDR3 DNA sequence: TGTGCCAGCACGAGCGGGGGGGCTGAATACAATGAGCAGTTCTTC. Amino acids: CASTSGGAEYNEQFF. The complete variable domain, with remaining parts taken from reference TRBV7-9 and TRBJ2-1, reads DTGVSQNPRHKITKRGQNVTFRCDPISEHNRLYWYRQTLGQGPEFLTYFQNEAQLEKSRLLSDRFSAERPKGSFSTLEIQRTEQGDSAMYLCASTSGGAEYNEQFFGPGTRLTVL.

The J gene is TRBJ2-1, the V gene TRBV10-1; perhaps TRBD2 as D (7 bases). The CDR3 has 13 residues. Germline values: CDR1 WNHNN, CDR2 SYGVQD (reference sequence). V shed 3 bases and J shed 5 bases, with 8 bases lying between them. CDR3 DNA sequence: TGCGCCAGCAGTGAAGGGGGGGACAATGAGCAGTTCTTC. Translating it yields CASSEGGDNEQFF.

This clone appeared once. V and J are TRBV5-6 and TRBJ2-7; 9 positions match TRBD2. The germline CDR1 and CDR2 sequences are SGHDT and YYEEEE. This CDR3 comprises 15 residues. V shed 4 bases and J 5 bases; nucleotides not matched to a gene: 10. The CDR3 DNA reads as TGTGCCAGCAGCCCCGGGACTAGCATTCTCGACGAGCAGTACTTC. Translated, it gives CASSPGTSILDEQYF.

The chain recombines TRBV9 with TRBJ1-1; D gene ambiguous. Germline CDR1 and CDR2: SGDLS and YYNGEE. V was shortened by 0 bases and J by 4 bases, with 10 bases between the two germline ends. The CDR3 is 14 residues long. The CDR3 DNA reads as TGTGCCAGCAGCGTAGGAGCCGGGGTCACTGAAGCTTTCTTT. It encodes CASSVGAGVTEAFF.

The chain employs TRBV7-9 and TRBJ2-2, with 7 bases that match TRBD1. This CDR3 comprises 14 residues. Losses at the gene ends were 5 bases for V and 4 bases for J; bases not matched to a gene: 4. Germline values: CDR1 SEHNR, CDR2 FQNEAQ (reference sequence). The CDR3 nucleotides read TGTGCCAGCAGCCCTAGGGACAGCACCGGGGAGCTGTTTTTT. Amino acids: CASSPRDSTGELFF.

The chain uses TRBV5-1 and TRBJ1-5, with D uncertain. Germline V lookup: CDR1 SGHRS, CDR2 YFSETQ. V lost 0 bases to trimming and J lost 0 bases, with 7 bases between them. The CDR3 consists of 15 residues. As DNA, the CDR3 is TGCGCCAGCAGCTTGGTGACCGATAGCAATCAGCCCCAGCATTTT. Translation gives CASSLVTDSNQPQHF. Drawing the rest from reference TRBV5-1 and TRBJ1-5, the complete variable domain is KAGVTQTPRYLIKTRGQQVTLSCSPISGHRSVSWYQQTPGQGLQFLFEYFSETQRNKGNFPGRFSGRQFSNSRSEMNVSTLELGDSALYLCASSLVTDSNQPQHFGDGTRLSIL.

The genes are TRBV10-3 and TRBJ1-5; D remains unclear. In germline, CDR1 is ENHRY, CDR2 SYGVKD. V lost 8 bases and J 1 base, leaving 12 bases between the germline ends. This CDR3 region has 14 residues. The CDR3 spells CAIWGGGSNQPQHF. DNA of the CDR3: TGTGCCATCTGGGGAGGAGGGAGCAATCAGCCCCAGCATTTT.

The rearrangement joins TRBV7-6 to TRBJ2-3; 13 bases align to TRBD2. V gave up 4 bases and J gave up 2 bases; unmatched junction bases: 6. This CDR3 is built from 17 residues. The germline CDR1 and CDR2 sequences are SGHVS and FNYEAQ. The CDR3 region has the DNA TGTGCCAGCAGCTCACGACTAGCGGGGGGCGACACAGATACGCAGTATTTT. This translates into CASSSRLAGGDTDTQYF.